The clone carrying this T cell receptor beta chain was picked up a small number of times. The target antigen is unknown. Via MiXCR, TCRdb re-called the 5' RACE reads, giving one row per CDR3 protein. The data contain over 90,000 distinct CDR3 sequences, 12% of them seen just once; the ten biggest clones take up about 4.6%. The record originates from a study of early T cells in non-severe SARS-CoV-2 infection. Study outcomes and limitations: CD4 and private specificities were missed by VDJdb matching, which favored anti-spike CD8 responses.

V dropped 1 base and J dropped 3 bases, with 13 bases sitting between them. This CDR3 is built from 15 residues. The germline gives CDR1 SGHVS, CDR2 FQNEAQ. The material was whole blood, obtained at baseline. The J gene is TRBJ2-7, the V gene TRBV7-8; D ambiguous. The receptor's source is an adult who was a healthcare worker with PCR-confirmed SARS-CoV-2 infection or an uninfected control (not recorded which). The CDR3 spells CASSLGGQELYEQYF. The CDR3 DNA reads as TGTGCCAGCAGCTTAGGAGGTCAGGAACTCTACGAGCAGTACTTC.